A few counts support the clone carrying this TCR beta chain. As yet, its antigen is unknown. This specimen belongs to a study of response to subunit inactivated influenza vaccine. Whole-study findings and limits: It was the authors' suggestion that each seasonal influenza vaccination recruits few new T cells.

Using its own MiXCR run on the RT-PCR reads, TCRdb lists one record per CDR3 protein. The sample consists of around 760,000 distinct CDR3 sequences, around 14% of them appearing once. With V trimmed by 2 bases and J by 0 bases, 9 bases remained unmatched. The CDR3 sequence is 18 residues long. CDR1 is SGHAT, CDR2 FQNNGV, per germline. The source is a man aged 50 to 59 who received an inactivated influenza vaccine. The material sequenced was PBMCs from blood, taken less than 15 days before vaccination. The chain joins TRBV11-2 to TRBJ2-4; 8 bases match TRBD1. The DNA for the CDR3 is TGTGCCAGCAGCTTAAGGGGGACAGGCGCTATAGCCAAAAACATTCAGTACTTC. Translation: CASSLRGTGAIAKNIQYF. Variable domain in full (rest from reference TRBV11-2 and TRBJ2-4): EAGVAQSPRYKIIEKRQSVAFWCNPISGHATLYWYQQILGQGPKLLIQFQNNGVVDDSQLPKDRFSAERLKGVDSTLKIQPAKLEDSAVYLCASSLRGTGAIAKNIQYFGAGTRLSVL.